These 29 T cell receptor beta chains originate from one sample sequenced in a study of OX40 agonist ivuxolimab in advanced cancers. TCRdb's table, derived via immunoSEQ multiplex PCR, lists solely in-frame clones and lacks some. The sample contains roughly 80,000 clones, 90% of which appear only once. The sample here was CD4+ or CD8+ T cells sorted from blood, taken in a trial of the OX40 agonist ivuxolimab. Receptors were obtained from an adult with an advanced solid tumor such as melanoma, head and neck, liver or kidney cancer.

CDR3 loop: CASLAGGRTDTQYF. The CDR3 nucleotides are TGTGCCAGCCTAGCGGGAGGGAGGACAGATACGCAGTATTTT. The rearrangement uses TRBV7-2 and TRBJ2-3, with 12 bases identical to TRBD2. Germline values: CDR1 SGHTA, CDR2 FQGNSA. The CDR3 consists of 14 residues. V was pared by 8 bases and J by 3 bases, with 3 bases of the junction left unmatched.

The CDR3 DNA sequence: TGTGCCACCAGCAGGTACTTAACGGGCACTGAAGCTTTCTTT. This codes for CATSRYLTGTEAFF. The V call is TRBV15, the J call TRBJ1-1, with D hard to call. Germline V gene sequence: CDR1 LNHNV, CDR2 YYDKDF (reference sequence). V was shortened by 3 bases and J by 4 bases, with 12 bases between the two germline ends. The CDR3 is made up of 14 amino acids.

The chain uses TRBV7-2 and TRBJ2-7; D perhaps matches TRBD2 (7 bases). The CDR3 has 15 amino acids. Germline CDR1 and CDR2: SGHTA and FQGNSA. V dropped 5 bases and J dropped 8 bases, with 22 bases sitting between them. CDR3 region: CASSPSPGGLRKQYF. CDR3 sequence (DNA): TGTGCCAGCAGCCCCTCCCCGGGGGGCCTAAGGAAGCAGTACTTC.

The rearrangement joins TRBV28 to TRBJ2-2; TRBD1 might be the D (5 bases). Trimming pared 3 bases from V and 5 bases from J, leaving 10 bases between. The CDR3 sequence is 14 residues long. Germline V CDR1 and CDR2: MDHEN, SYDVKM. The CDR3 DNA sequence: TGTGCCAGCAGTTTTGGAGACAGAACCGGGGAGCTGTTTTTT. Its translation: CASSFGDRTGELFF.

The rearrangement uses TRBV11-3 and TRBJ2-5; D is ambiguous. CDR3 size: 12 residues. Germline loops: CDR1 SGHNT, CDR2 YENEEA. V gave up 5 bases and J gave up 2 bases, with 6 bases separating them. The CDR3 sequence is CASSPNQETQYF. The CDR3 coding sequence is TGTGCCAGCAGCCCAAATCAAGAGACCCAGTACTTC.

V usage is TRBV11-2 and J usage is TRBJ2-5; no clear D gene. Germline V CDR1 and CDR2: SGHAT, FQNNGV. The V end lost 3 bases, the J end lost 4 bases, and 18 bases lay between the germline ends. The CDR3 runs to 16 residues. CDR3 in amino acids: CASSFPSHAFPETQYF. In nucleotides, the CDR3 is TGTGCCAGCAGCTTCCCCTCCCATGCGTTTCCAGAGACCCAGTACTTC.

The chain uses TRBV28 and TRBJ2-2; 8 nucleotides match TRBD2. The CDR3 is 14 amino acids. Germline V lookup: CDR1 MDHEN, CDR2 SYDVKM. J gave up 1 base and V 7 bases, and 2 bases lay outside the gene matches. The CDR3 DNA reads TGTGCCAGCACGGGGGGGAAGAACACCGGGGAGCTGTTTTTT. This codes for CASTGGKNTGELFF.

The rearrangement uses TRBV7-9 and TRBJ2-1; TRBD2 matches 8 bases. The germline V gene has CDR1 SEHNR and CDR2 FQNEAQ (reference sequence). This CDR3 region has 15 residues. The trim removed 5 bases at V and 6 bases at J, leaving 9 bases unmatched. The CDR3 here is CASSPGTRGLNEQFF. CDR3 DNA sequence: TGTGCCAGCAGCCCCGGGACTAGAGGTCTCAATGAGCAGTTCTTC.

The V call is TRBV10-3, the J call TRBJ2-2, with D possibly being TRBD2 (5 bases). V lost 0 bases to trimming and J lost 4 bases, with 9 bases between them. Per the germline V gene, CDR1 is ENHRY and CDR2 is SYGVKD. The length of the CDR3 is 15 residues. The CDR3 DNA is TGTGCCATCAGTGAGTCCTACCGGGGCACCGGGGAGCTGTTTTTT. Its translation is CAISESYRGTGELFF.

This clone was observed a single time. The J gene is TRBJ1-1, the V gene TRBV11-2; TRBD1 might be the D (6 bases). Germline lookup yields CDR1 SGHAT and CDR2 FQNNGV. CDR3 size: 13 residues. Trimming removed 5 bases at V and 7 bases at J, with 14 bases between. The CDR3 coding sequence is TGTGCCAGCAGCCCTGGGACACTCAATGAAGCTTTCTTT. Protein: CASSPGTLNEAFF.

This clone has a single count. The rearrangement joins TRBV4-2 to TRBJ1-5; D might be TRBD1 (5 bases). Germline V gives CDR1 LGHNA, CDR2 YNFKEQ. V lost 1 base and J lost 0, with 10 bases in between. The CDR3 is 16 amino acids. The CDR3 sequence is CASSQVRGNSNQPQHF. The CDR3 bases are TGTGCCAGCAGCCAAGTAAGGGGAAATAGCAATCAGCCCCAGCATTTT.

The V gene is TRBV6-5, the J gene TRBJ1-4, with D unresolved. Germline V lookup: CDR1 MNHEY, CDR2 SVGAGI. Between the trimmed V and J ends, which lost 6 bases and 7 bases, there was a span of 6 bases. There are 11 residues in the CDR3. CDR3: CASRSGEKLFF. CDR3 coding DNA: TGTGCCAGCAGGAGTGGTGAAAAACTGTTTTTT.

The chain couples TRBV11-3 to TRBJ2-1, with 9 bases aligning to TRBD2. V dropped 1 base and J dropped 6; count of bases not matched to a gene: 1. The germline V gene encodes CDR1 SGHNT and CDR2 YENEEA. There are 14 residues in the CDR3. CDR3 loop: CASSLVAGVNEQFF. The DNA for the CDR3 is TGTGCCAGCAGCTTAGTAGCGGGGGTCAATGAGCAGTTCTTC.

In DNA, the CDR3 is TGTGCCAGCACCGGCCAGGGGGCGCAGAGCACTGAAGCTTTCTTT. Its translation is CASTGQGAQSTEAFF. The chain uses TRBV2 and TRBJ1-1; 8 bases are shared with TRBD1. The ends lost 7 bases at V and 4 bases at J; junction bases unmatched: 11. Per the germline V gene, CDR1 is SNHLY and CDR2 is FYNNEI. The CDR3 contains 15 residues.

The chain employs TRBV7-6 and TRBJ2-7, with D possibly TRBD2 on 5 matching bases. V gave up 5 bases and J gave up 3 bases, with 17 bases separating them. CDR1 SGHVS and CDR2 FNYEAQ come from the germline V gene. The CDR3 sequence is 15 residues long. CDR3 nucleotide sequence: TGTGCCAGCAGCCCCGGCCCGGGAAACCGCTACGAGCAGTACTTC. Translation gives CASSPGPGNRYEQYF.

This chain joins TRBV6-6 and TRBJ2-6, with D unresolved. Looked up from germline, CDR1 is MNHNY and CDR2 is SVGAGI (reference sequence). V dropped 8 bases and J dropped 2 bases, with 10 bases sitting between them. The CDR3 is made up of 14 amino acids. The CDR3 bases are TGTGCCAGCGGGTGGGTGACTGGGGCCAACGTCCTGACTTTC. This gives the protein CASGWVTGANVLTF.

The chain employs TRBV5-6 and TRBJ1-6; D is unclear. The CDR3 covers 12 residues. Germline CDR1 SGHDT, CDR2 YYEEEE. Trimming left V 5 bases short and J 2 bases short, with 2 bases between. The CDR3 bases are TGTGCCAGCAGGGCCTATAATTCACCCCTCCACTTT. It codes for CASRAYNSPLHF.

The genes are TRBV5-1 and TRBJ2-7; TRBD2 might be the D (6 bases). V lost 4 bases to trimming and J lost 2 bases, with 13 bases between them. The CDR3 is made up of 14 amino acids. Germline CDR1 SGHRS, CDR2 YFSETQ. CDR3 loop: CASSIGGPTYEQYF. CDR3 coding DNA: TGCGCCAGCAGCATCGGGGGTCCCACCTACGAGCAGTACTTC.

The CDR3 DNA reads TGTGCCAGCAGTAAAAGCGGGGGTGGCACAGATACGCAGTATTTT. Its protein is CASSKSGGGTDTQYF. The chain uses TRBV28 and TRBJ2-3; 8 nucleotides agree with TRBD2. The germline V gene has CDR1 MDHEN and CDR2 SYDVKM. The CDR3 runs to 15 residues. The trim removed 5 bases at V and 1 base at J, leaving 5 bases unmatched.

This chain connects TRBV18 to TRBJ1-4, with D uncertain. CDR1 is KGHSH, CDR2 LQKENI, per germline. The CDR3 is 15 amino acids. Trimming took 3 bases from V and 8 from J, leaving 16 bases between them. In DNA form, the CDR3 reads TGTGCCAGCTCACCTACAGCCGTCGAAGGGGAAAAACTGTTTTTT. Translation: CASSPTAVEGEKLFF.

CDR3 protein: CASSLRGGGEGQYF. The CDR3 DNA reads TGTGCCAGCAGCTTAAGAGGAGGGGGAGAGGGGCAGTACTTC. This rearrangement joins TRBV7-2 to TRBJ2-7; D is possibly TRBD1 or TRBD2 (6 bases each). Deletions cut 2 bases from V and 9 bases from J, with 17 bases between. Germline V gene sequence: CDR1 SGHTA, CDR2 FQGNSA. The length of the CDR3 is 14 residues.

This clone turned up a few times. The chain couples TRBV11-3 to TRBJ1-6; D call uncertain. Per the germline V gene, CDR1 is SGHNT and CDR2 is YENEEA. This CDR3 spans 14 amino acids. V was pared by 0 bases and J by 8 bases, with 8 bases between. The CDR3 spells CASSLDPRDSPLHF. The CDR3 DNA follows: TGTGCCAGCAGCTTAGATCCACGAGATTCACCCCTCCACTTT.

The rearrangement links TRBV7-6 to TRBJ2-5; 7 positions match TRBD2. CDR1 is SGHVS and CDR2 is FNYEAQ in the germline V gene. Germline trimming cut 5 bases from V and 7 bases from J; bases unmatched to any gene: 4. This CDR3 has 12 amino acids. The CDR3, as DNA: TGTGCCAGCAGCCTGTGGGGGGGGACCCAGTACTTC. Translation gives CASSLWGGTQYF.

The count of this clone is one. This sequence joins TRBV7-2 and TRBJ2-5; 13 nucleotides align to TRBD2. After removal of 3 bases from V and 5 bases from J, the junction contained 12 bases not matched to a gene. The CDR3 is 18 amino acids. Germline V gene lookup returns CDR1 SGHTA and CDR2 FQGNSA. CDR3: CASSLPRLAGGLVETQYF. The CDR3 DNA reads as TGTGCCAGCAGCTTGCCAAGACTAGCGGGAGGACTGGTGGAGACCCAGTACTTC.

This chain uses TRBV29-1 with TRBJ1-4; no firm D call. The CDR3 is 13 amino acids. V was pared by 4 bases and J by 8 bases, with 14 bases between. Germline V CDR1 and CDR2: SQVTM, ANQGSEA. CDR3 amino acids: CSVGGGPGEKLFF. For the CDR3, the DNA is TGCAGCGTTGGAGGAGGGCCGGGGGAAAAACTGTTTTTT.

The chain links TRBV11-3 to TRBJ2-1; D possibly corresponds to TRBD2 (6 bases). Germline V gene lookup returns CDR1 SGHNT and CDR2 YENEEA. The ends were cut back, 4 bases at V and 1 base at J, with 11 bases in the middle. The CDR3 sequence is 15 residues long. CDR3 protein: CASSSDGTSYNEQFF. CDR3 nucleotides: TGTGCCAGCAGCTCAGACGGGACTTCCTACAATGAGCAGTTCTTC. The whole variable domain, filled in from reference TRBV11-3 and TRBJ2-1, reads EAGVVQSPRYKIIEKKQPVAFWCNPISGHNTLYWYLQNLGQGPELLIRYENEEAVDDSQLPKDRFSAERLKGVDSTLKIQPAELGDSAVYLCASSSDGTSYNEQFFGPGTRLTVL.

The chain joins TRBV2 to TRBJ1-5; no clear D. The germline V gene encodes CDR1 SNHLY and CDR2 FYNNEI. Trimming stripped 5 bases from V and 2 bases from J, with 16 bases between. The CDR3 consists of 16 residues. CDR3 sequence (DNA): TGTGCCAGCAGTCTCCGACCCTCTGGGGGCAATCAGCCCCAGCATTTT. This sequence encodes CASSLRPSGGNQPQHF. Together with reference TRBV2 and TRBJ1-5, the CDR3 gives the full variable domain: EPEVTQTPSHQVTQMGQEVILRCVPISNHLYFYWYRQILGQKVEFLVSFYNNEISEKSEIFDDQFSVERPDGSNFTLKIRSTKLEDSAMYFCASSLRPSGGNQPQHFGDGTRLSIL.

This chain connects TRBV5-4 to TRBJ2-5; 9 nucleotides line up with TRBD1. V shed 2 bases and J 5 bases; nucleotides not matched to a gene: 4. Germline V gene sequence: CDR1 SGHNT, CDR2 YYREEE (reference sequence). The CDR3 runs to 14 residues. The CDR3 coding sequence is TGTGCCAGCAGCTTACAGGGGGCCAGGGAGACCCAGTACTTC. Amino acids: CASSLQGARETQYF. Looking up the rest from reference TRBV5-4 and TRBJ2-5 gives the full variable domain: ETGVTQSPTHLIKTRGQQVTLRCSSQSGHNTVSWYQQALGQGPQFIFQYYREEENGRGNFPPRFSGLQFPNYSSELNVNALELDDSALYLCASSLQGARETQYFGPGTRLLVL.

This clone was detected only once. The CDR3 region is CASSLGRGIYEQYF. In nucleotides, the CDR3 is TGTGCCAGCAGCTTAGGGAGGGGAATATACGAGCAGTACTTC. The chain is built from TRBV11-3 and TRBJ2-7; a weak D match, TRBD2 (6 bases). CDR1 is SGHNT and CDR2 is YENEEA in the germline V gene. Trimming cost V 1 base and J 4 bases, with 11 bases left between them. The CDR3 covers 14 residues. Using reference TRBV11-3 and TRBJ2-7 for the parts outside the CDR3, the full variable domain is EAGVVQSPRYKIIEKKQPVAFWCNPISGHNTLYWYLQNLGQGPELLIRYENEEAVDDSQLPKDRFSAERLKGVDSTLKIQPAELGDSAVYLCASSLGRGIYEQYFGPGTRLTVT.